A selection of T cell receptor beta chains follows, all from one sample in a study of CD8 T cells in ankylosing spondylitis. TCRdb reprocessed the 5' RACE reads with MiXCR, giving one entry per CDR3 protein. The sample records 650,000 to 800,000 distinct CDR3 sequences, roughly 20% being singletons. The sequenced sample consisted of blood, either unsorted or a sorted T cell fraction (not recorded which). These receptors were collected from a male donor with ankylosing spondylitis. The CDR3 runs from the conserved cysteine through the conserved F or W. D genes are given only for firm matches. Rows may omit the clone size; those that give it use once, few, many or a size class.

V,J,size,D,CDR3,DNA
TRBV5-1,TRBJ1-2,few,-,CASSHGLTNGGGYTF,TGCGCCAGCAGCCATGGACTAACAAACGGGGGCGGCTACACCTTC
TRBV20-1,TRBJ2-1,-,-,CSARPISQRDEQFF,TGCAGTGCTAGACCAATCTCCCAGCGGGATGAGCAGTTCTTC
TRBV5-1,TRBJ1-2,-,TRBD1,CASSLAGTGDHGYTF,TGCGCCAGCAGCTTGGCCGGCACAGGGGATCATGGCTACACCTTC
TRBV7-3,TRBJ2-3,few,TRBD2,CASSLFVLGTSGADTQYF,TGTGCCAGCAGCTTATTTGTACTCGGGACTAGCGGGGCAGATACGCAGTATTTT
TRBV28,TRBJ1-1,many,-,CASSSTQTEAFF,TGTGCCAGCAGTTCCACCCAAACTGAAGCTTTCTTT
TRBV29-1,TRBJ2-7,few,TRBD1,CSVEAWDRESYEQYF,TGCAGCGTTGAAGCCTGGGACAGGGAATCCTACGAGCAGTACTTC
TRBV5-8,TRBJ1-4,few,TRBD1,CASNKGDSHEKLFF,TGTGCCAGCAACAAGGGGGACAGCCATGAAAAACTGTTTTTT
TRBV5-5,TRBJ2-7,few,-,CASSWGDISYEQYF,TGTGCCAGCAGCTGGGGGGACATCTCCTACGAGCAGTACTTC
TRBV5-6,TRBJ2-4,-,-,CASSPELGGDIQYF,TGTGCCAGCAGCCCCGAACTAGGAGGGGACATTCAGTACTTC
TRBV2,TRBJ2-3,-,TRBD2,CASSEGWKYAAGGPGDTQYF,TGTGCCAGCAGTGAAGGATGGAAGTATGCGGCGGGGGGGCCCGGAGATACGCAGTATTTT
TRBV7-9,TRBJ2-5,few,-,CASSPPLRTAQETQYF,TGTGCCAGCAGTCCCCCCCTACGCACGGCCCAAGAGACCCAGTACTTC
TRBV6-1,TRBJ2-3,once,TRBD2,CASSPRETSSTDTQYF,TGTGCCAGCAGTCCGCGGGAGACCTCTAGCACAGATACGCAGTATTTT
TRBV28,TRBJ2-5,-,TRBD2,CASSSGSGRQETQYF,TGTGCCAGCAGTTCCGGGAGCGGGAGGCAAGAGACCCAGTACTTC
TRBV5-1,TRBJ2-7,-,TRBD2,CASSPKRGESYEQYF,TGCGCCAGCAGCCCGAAGCGGGGGGAGTCCTACGAGCAGTACTTC
TRBV5-1,TRBJ2-7,-,TRBD1,CASSQGTGDLGRYEQYF,TGCGCCAGCAGCCAAGGGACAGGAGATTTGGGGCGTTACGAGCAGTACTTC
TRBV20-1,TRBJ2-3,-,-,CSAPRGWGSTDTQYF,TGCAGTGCTCCGCGGGGCTGGGGTTCCACAGATACGCAGTATTTT
TRBV11-2,TRBJ2-5,few,TRBD1,CASSLSGGTGQETQYF,TGTGCCAGCAGCTTATCGGGTGGGACAGGACAAGAGACCCAGTACTTC
TRBV5-1,TRBJ2-1,many,-,CASSLDRGNEQFF,TGTGCCAGCAGCTTAGACCGGGGGAATGAGCAGTTCTTC
TRBV2,TRBJ2-1,few,TRBD2,CASSEALAGNSYNEQFF,TGTGCCAGCAGTGAAGCGCTAGCGGGGAACTCCTACAATGAGCAGTTCTTC
TRBV5-6,TRBJ2-3,few,TRBD2,CASSLSPLAGVGTQYF,TGTGCCAGCAGCTTGTCTCCGCTAGCGGGAGTAGGTACGCAGTATTTT
TRBV20-1,TRBJ2-3,-,-,CSARGGTQSPDTQYF,TGCAGTGCTAGAGGAGGGACCCAGAGCCCGGATACGCAGTATTTT
TRBV4-1,TRBJ2-1,few,TRBD1,CASSPHGQGENEQFF,TGCGCCAGCAGCCCCCACGGACAGGGGGAGAATGAGCAGTTCTTC
TRBV20-1,TRBJ2-7,-,-,CSAPDSRGRKDEQYF,TGCAGTGCTCCGGACTCGAGGGGGAGGAAGGACGAGCAGTACTTC
TRBV20-1,TRBJ1-5,-,-,CSATTPVTNQPQHF,TGCAGTGCCACCACCCCGGTGACCAATCAGCCCCAGCATTTT
TRBV29-1,TRBJ1-2,-,-,CSAGANYGYTF,TGCAGCGCTGGGGCGAACTATGGCTACACCTTC
TRBV9,TRBJ2-2,-,TRBD2,CASSESGGAHGELFF,TGTGCCAGCAGCGAAAGCGGGGGGGCCCACGGGGAGCTGTTTTTT
TRBV20-1,TRBJ2-1,few,TRBD2,CSAHESSGGYNEQFF,TGCAGTGCTCATGAGTCTAGCGGGGGTTACAATGAGCAGTTCTTC
TRBV12-3/TRBV12-4,TRBJ2-7,many,-,CASTRGWESSYEQYF,TGTGCCAGCACGAGGGGATGGGAAAGCTCCTACGAGCAGTACTTC
TRBV28,TRBJ2-7,few,-,CASSFPLAPYEQYF,TGTGCCAGCAGTTTTCCCCTAGCCCCCTACGAGCAGTACTTC
TRBV6-1,TRBJ2-5,-,TRBD1,CASARDREETQYF,TGTGCCAGCGCGAGAGACAGGGAAGAGACCCAGTACTTC
TRBV4-2,TRBJ1-2,-,-,CASSQEGNRVVSGYTF,TGTGCCAGCAGCCAAGAGGGGAACAGGGTCGTCTCTGGCTACACCTTC
TRBV6-1,TRBJ2-3,few,TRBD1,CASLLGQGRTDTQYF,TGTGCCAGCTTGCTGGGACAGGGTCGGACAGATACGCAGTATTTT
TRBV3-1,TRBJ2-1,-,TRBD2,CASSLGTSADNEQFF,TGTGCCAGCAGCCTCGGGACTAGCGCGGACAATGAGCAGTTCTTC
TRBV7-2,TRBJ2-7,-,TRBD2,CASSFMGLASEQYF,TGTGCCAGCAGCTTCATGGGACTAGCTTCCGAGCAGTACTTC
TRBV9,TRBJ1-2,-,-,CASSVASVAPGGYTF,TGTGCCAGCAGCGTAGCTAGCGTGGCTCCGGGGGGCTACACCTTC
TRBV5-1,TRBJ2-5,-,-,CASSPATWTGAEETQYF,TGCGCCAGCAGCCCGGCAACCTGGACGGGGGCTGAAGAGACCCAGTACTTC
TRBV29-1,TRBJ1-5,few,-,CSAGSEGSNQPQHF,TGCAGCGCCGGGTCCGAGGGGAGCAATCAGCCCCAGCATTTT
TRBV23-1,TRBJ2-1,-,-,CASSQSPRERAYNEQFF,TGCGCCAGCAGTCAATCCCCACGAGAGAGGGCTTACAATGAGCAGTTCTTC
TRBV7-2,TRBJ2-1,-,TRBD2,CASSSAGFTNEQFF,TGTGCCAGCAGCTCAGCGGGATTTACCAATGAGCAGTTCTTC
TRBV28,TRBJ2-7,-,-,CASSSPSGVSYEQYF,TGTGCCAGCAGTTCCCCATCAGGGGTCTCCTACGAGCAGTACTTC
TRBV7-6,TRBJ1-4,few,-,CASSLEADNEKLFF,TGTGCCAGCAGCTTAGAGGCCGATAATGAAAAACTGTTTTTT
TRBV3-1,TRBJ1-2,few,-,CASSQANRPYGYTF,TGTGCCAGCAGCCAAGCCAACAGACCTTATGGCTACACCTTC
TRBV20-1,TRBJ1-2,few,TRBD1,CSVQDRTHYGYTF,TGCAGTGTCCAGGACAGGACCCACTATGGCTACACCTTC
TRBV5-1,TRBJ2-1,few,TRBD2,CASSLTSGSVYNEQFF,TGCGCCAGCAGCTTGACTAGCGGGAGCGTTTACAATGAGCAGTTCTTC
TRBV4-1,TRBJ1-5,few,-,CASSQDPSPGESQPQHF,TGCGCCAGCAGCCAAGACCCCTCACCTGGCGAGAGTCAGCCCCAGCATTTT
TRBV19,TRBJ1-5,-,TRBD1,CASTGTGGYSNQPQHF,TGTGCCAGTACCGGGACAGGGGGCTATAGCAATCAGCCCCAGCATTTT
TRBV7-2,TRBJ1-4,-,TRBD1,CASSFHRDRSEKLFF,TGTGCCAGCAGCTTTCACCGGGACAGGAGTGAAAAACTGTTTTTT
TRBV4-2,TRBJ2-1,-,TRBD1,CASSQAGQGGYNEQFF,TGTGCCAGCAGCCAAGCCGGACAGGGAGGTTACAATGAGCAGTTCTTC